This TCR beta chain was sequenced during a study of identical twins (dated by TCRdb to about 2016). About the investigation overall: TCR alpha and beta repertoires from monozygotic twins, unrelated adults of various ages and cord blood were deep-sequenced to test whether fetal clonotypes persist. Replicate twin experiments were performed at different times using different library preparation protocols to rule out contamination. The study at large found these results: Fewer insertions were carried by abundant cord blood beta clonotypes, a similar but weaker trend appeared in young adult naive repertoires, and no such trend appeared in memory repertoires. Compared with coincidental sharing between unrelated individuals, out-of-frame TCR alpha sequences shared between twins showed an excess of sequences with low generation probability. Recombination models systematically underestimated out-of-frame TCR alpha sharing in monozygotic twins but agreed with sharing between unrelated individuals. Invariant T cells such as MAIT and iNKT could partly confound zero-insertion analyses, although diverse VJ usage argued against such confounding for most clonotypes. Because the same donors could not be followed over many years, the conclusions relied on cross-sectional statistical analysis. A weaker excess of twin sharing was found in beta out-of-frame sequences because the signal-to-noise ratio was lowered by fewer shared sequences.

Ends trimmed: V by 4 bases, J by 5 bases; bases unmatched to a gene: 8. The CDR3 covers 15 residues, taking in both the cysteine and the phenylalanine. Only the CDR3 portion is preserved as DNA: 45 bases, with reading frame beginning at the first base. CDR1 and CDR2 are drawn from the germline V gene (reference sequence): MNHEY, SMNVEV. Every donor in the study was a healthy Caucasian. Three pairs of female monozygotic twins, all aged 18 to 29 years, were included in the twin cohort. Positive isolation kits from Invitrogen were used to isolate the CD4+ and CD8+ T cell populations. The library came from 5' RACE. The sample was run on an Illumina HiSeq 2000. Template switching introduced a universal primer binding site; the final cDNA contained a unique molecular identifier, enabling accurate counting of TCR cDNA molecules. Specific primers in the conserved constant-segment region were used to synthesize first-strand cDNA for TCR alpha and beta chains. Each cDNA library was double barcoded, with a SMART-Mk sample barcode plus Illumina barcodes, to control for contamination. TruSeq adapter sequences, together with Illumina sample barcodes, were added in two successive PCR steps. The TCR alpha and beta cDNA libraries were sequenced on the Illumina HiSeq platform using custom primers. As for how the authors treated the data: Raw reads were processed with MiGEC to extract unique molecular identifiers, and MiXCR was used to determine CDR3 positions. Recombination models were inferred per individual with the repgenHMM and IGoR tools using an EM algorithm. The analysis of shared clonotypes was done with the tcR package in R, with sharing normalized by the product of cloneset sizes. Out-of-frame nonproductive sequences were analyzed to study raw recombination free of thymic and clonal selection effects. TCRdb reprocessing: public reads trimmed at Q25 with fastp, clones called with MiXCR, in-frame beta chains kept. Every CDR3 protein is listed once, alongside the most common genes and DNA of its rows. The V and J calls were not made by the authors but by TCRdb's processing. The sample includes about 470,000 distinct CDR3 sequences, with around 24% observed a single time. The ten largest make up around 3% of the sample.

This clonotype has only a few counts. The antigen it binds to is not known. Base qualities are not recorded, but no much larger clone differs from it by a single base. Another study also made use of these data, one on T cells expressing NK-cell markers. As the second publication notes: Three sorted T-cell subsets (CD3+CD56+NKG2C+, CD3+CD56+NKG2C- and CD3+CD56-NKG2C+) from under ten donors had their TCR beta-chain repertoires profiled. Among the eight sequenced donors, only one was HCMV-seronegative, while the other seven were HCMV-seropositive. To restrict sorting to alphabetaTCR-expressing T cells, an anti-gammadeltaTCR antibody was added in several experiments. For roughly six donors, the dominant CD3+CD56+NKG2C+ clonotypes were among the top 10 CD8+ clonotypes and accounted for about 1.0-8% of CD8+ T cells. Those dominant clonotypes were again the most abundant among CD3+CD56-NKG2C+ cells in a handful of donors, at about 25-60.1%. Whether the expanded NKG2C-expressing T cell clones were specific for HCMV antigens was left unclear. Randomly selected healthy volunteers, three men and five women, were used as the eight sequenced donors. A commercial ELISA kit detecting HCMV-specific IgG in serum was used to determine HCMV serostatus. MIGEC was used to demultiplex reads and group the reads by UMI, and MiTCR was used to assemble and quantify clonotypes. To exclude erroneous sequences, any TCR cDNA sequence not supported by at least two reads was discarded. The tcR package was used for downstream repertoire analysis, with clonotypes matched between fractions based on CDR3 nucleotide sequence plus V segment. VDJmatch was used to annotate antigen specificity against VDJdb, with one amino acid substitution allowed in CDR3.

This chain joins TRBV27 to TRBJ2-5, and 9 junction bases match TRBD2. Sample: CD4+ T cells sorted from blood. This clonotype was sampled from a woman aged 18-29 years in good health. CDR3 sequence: CASSSGAGGRETQYF. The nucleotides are TGTGCCAGCAGTTCAGGGGCGGGGGGGCGTGAGACCCAGTACTTC.